The 15 T cell receptor beta chains given below trace back to one sample, sequenced in a study of T-cell memory formation after mild COVID-19. TCRdb re-called the 5' RACE reads through MiXCR, storing one row per CDR3 protein. The data contain about 390,000 distinct CDR3 sequences, about 17% of them singletons. The sample was PBMCs or a T cell subset sorted from them (not recorded which). The receptors originated from a young man who had mild COVID-19 (a few samples of this study predate the infection). Cell type and time point are not known.

Only a few counts were recorded for this clonotype. This chain links TRBV20-1 with TRBJ1-1; TRBD1 is a possible D gene (6 bases). CDR3 size: 14 residues. V was pared by 6 bases and J by 6 bases, with 20 bases between. Germline V gene sequence: CDR1 DFQATT, CDR2 SNEGSKA (reference sequence). CDR3 loop: CSALAGGEIAEAFF. CDR3 bases: TGCAGTGCGCTAGCTGGGGGCGAAATAGCTGAAGCTTTCTTT.

The chain couples TRBV3-1 to TRBJ2-7, with 7 bases identical to TRBD1. This CDR3 is built from 14 residues. Losses at the gene ends were 5 bases for V and 2 bases for J; bases not matched to a gene: 6. CDR1 is LGHDT and CDR2 is YNNKEL in the germline V gene (reference sequence). The CDR3 loop is CASSEGTATYEQYF. Written as DNA, the CDR3 is TGTGCCAGCAGCGAAGGGACAGCAACCTACGAGCAGTACTTC.

The V gene is TRBV7-9, the J gene TRBJ1-3, with TRBD1 identical over 8 bases. Trimming removed 5 bases from V and 2 bases from J; junction bases left unmatched: 2. Looked up from germline, CDR1 is SEHNR and CDR2 is FQNEAQ (reference sequence). The CDR3 has 14 residues. CDR3 nucleotides: TGTGCCAGCAGCCAGGGGGCTCCTGGAAACACCATATATTTT. This codes for CASSQGAPGNTIYF.

Many counts were recorded for this clonotype. This sequence joins TRBV7-3 and TRBJ1-1, with unresolved D. This CDR3 is 13 amino acids long. CDR1 and CDR2 (germline): SGHTA, FQGTGA. Trimming removed 2 bases from V and 4 bases from J, with 8 bases in between. In DNA, the CDR3 is TGTGCCAGCAGCTTACTCTCTCTCACTGAAGCTTTCTTT. Protein sequence: CASSLLSLTEAFF.

The table lists this clonotype with many counts. The rearrangement joins TRBV12-3 or TRBV12-4 to TRBJ2-1; TRBD2 is a possible D gene (7 bases). This CDR3 is 13 amino acids long. The ends were cut back, 3 bases at V and 6 bases at J, with 9 bases in the middle. The CDR3, as DNA: TGTGCCAGCAGTTTGGGGGGGGCCAATGAGCAGTTCTTC. Translating it yields CASSLGGANEQFF.

This clonotype has at least ten counts. The V and J genes are TRBV6-4 and TRBJ2-3, with 8 bases matching TRBD2. The CDR3 is made up of 14 amino acids. Trimming cost V 6 bases and J 0 bases; bases outside gene matches: 2. CDR1 is MRHNA, CDR2 SNTAGT, per germline. The chain's CDR3 is CASSGGASTDTQYF. Here the CDR3 DNA reads TGTGCCAGCAGCGGGGGGGCTAGCACAGATACGCAGTATTTT.

The V gene is TRBV7-6, the J gene TRBJ2-7; D assignment may be TRBD1 or TRBD2 (5 bases each). V lost 2 bases and J 12 bases, leaving 17 bases between the germline ends. The CDR3 has 13 residues. Germline V CDR1 and CDR2: SGHVS, FNYEAQ. The CDR3 region is CASSLIGETDLYV. The CDR3 DNA reads TGTGCCAGCAGCTTAATAGGGGAGACGGATTTGTACGTC.

Only a few counts were recorded for this clonotype. The chain combines TRBV4-1 with TRBJ2-3; D might be TRBD2 (6 bases). Germline CDR1 and CDR2: MGHRA and YSYEKL. The CDR3 contains 16 residues. V dropped 2 bases and J dropped 1 base, with 13 bases sitting between them. In DNA, the CDR3 is TGCGCCAGCAGCCAACACATACTAGCTGGCACAGATACGCAGTATTTT. Its translation is CASSQHILAGTDTQYF.

The table lists this clonotype with a few counts. The CDR3 protein is CASSREQYSTDTQYF. The CDR3 DNA sequence: TGTGCCAGCAGTCGGGAGCAATATAGCACAGATACGCAGTATTTT. The chain uses TRBV6-5 and TRBJ2-3; D is possibly TRBD2 (6 bases). Trimming took 5 bases from V and 0 from J, leaving 12 bases between them. The CDR3 totals 15 residues. The germline CDR1 and CDR2 sequences are MNHEY and SVGAGI.

This clonotype was seen only a few times. The chain is built from TRBV2 and TRBJ2-3, with D tentatively TRBD1 (5 bases). The length of the CDR3 is 14 residues. Germline CDR1 SNHLY, CDR2 FYNNEI. Trimming removed 3 bases from V and 1 base from J, with 8 bases in between. The CDR3: CASSDQGGTDTQYF. Here the CDR3 DNA reads TGTGCCAGCAGTGATCAGGGCGGCACAGATACGCAGTATTTT. The full variable domain, in which reference TRBV2 and TRBJ2-3 provide the parts outside the CDR3, is EPEVTQTPSHQVTQMGQEVILRCVPISNHLYFYWYRQILGQKVEFLVSFYNNEISEKSEIFDDQFSVERPDGSNFTLKIRSTKLEDSAMYFCASSDQGGTDTQYFGPGTRLTVL.

This sequence joins TRBV12-3 or TRBV12-4 and TRBJ1-6; D not certain. This CDR3 is 12 amino acids long. The ends were cut back, 6 bases at V and 5 bases at J, with 5 bases in the middle. The CDR3 region has the DNA TGTGCCAGCAGGGGCGATAATTCACCCCTCCACTTT. It is translated as CASRGDNSPLHF.

The V gene is TRBV7-2, the J gene TRBJ1-2; D is unclear. Germline V gives CDR1 SGHTA, CDR2 FQGNSA. The CDR3 spans 14 residues. Trimming cost V 4 bases and J 4 bases, with 13 bases left between them. In DNA, the CDR3 is TGTGCCAGCAGCTCCTTCTCGACTGGCTATGGCTACACCTTC. Amino acids: CASSSFSTGYGYTF.

This clonotype was found a few times. The rearrangement uses TRBV18 and TRBJ1-1; a weak D match, TRBD1 (5 bases). Trimming removed 3 bases at V and 5 bases at J, with 10 bases between. This CDR3 region has 13 residues. Germline V gene lookup returns CDR1 KGHSH and CDR2 LQKENI. CDR3 sequence reads: CASSPSRETEAFF. Here the CDR3 DNA reads TGTGCCAGCTCACCGTCCAGGGAGACTGAAGCTTTCTTT.

This clonotype showed up just a few times. This rearrangement joins TRBV29-1 to TRBJ1-1; D remains unclear. This CDR3 spans 10 amino acids. V was trimmed by 4 bases and J by 8 bases, leaving 8 bases between them. From germline, CDR1 is SQVTM and CDR2 ANQGSEA. CDR3 sequence (DNA): TGCAGCGTTGTAGGCAGCGAAGCTTTCTTT. Amino acids: CSVVGSEAFF.

This chain's CDR3 is CASSLLFSSTDTQYF. Here the CDR3 DNA reads TGTGCCAGCAGCCTACTATTTTCTAGCACAGATACGCAGTATTTT. The chain has TRBV6-5 and TRBJ2-3; D not resolved. The V gene lost 6 bases and the J gene lost 0 bases, with 13 bases spanning the gap. Germline loops: CDR1 MNHEY, CDR2 SVGAGI. The CDR3 sequence is 15 residues long.